The TCR beta chain under discussion was sequenced for a study of Ad26.COV2.S vaccination and SARS-CoV-2 variants. General study results and limits: Across vaccine and placebo recipients, the breadth of non-spike TCRs was similar.

CDR1 and CDR2 (germline): SGHAT, FQNNGV. CDR3 length: 15 amino acids. Deletions cut 4 bases from V and 5 bases from J, with 14 bases between. The treatment: around 19 received Ad26.COV2.S at low or high dose, single or two shots; about 5 received placebo; per-sample allocation not given. It was on day 63 after the first vaccine or placebo injection that samples were taken. The method was immunoSEQ multiplex PCR; TCRdb's version includes in-frame clones alone and lacks a portion of them. The table has about 350,000 clones, about 88% seen once. Of note for this clone: Its specificity is not known.

The sequenced sample was peripheral blood, obtained in a trial of Ad26.COV2.S vaccine versus placebo. This chain connects TRBV11-2 to TRBJ1-4; D unresolved. The clonotype originates from a person between 18 and 60 years old who received the Ad26.COV2.S COVID-19 vaccine or a placebo. The CDR3 region has the DNA TGTGCCAGCAGCTCCCGAGGCCTACAGAATGAAAAACTGTTTTTT. Amino acid sequence: CASSSRGLQNEKLFF. Filled out from reference TRBV11-2 and TRBJ1-4, the complete variable domain reads EAGVAQSPRYKIIEKRQSVAFWCNPISGHATLYWYQQILGQGPKLLIQFQNNGVVDDSQLPKDRFSAERLKGVDSTLKIQPAKLEDSAVYLCASSSRGLQNEKLFFGSGTQLSVL.